The 22 T cell receptor beta chains reported below all come from one sample, sequenced in a study of memory CD4+ T cells and cytomegalovirus serostatus. The method was immunoSEQ multiplex PCR; TCRdb's version includes in-frame clones alone and lacks a portion of them. The data contain 25,000 to 30,000 clones, approximately 75% of them singletons. Single viable CD3+CD4+CD8-CD45RO+ cells were sorted as the memory CD4+ T cells. Sequenced sample: memory CD4+ T cells from blood. These receptors came from an adult in good health and CMV-seronegative.

The chain employs TRBV7-8 and TRBJ1-3; D is undetermined. The CDR3 extends over 16 amino acids. Germline V lookup: CDR1 SGHVS, CDR2 FQNEAQ. V was clipped by 1 base and J by 0 bases, with 10 bases between them. The chain's CDR3 is CASSLESTRSGNTIYF. The CDR3 DNA reads as TGTGCCAGCAGCTTAGAATCAACCCGCTCTGGAAACACCATATATTTT.

This clone was recorded a few times. The chain uses TRBV30 and TRBJ1-2; D unresolved. CDR1 GTSNPN and CDR2 SVGIG come from the germline V gene (reference sequence). This CDR3 spans 11 amino acids. Trimming pared 0 bases from V and 2 bases from J, leaving 1 base between. This CDR3 is CAWSVNYGYTF. The CDR3 nucleotides read TGTGCCTGGAGTGTAAACTATGGCTACACCTTC.

The V gene is TRBV28, the J gene TRBJ1-5, with D maybe TRBD1 (5 bases). The CDR3 is 14 residues long. CDR1 is MDHEN, CDR2 SYDVKM, per germline. The germline V and J ends were trimmed by 6 bases and 10 bases, with 19 bases remaining between them. The CDR3 here is CASSVPGTGGPQHF. The CDR3 DNA follows: TGTGCCAGCAGCGTCCCCGGGACGGGAGGACCCCAGCATTTT.

The J gene is TRBJ2-1, the V gene TRBV19; 11 bases line up with TRBD2. Germline V CDR1 and CDR2: LNHDA, SQIVND (reference sequence). This CDR3 is 14 amino acids long. The V segment lost 7 bases and the J segment 3 bases; nucleotides outside the gene matches: 2. In DNA form, the CDR3 reads TGTGCCAGTACTAGCGGGAGGCTCTACAATGAGCAGTTCTTC. Its protein is CASTSGRLYNEQFF. Full variable domain (outside the CDR3, taken from reference TRBV19 and TRBJ2-1): DGGITQSPKYLFRKEGQNVTLSCEQNLNHDAMYWYRQDPGQGLRLIYYSQIVNDFQKGDIAEGYSVSREKKESFPLTVTSAQKNPTAFYLCASTSGRLYNEQFFGPGTRLTVL.

The rearrangement joins TRBV5-1 to TRBJ2-5, with TRBD1 identical over 7 bases. J gave up 5 bases and V 2 bases, and 9 bases lay outside the gene matches. CDR1 SGHRS and CDR2 YFSETQ come from the germline V gene. This CDR3 has 15 residues. The CDR3 DNA follows: TGCGCCAGCAGCTTTAAACAGGGGTCGGGGGAGACCCAGTACTTC. Its translation is CASSFKQGSGETQYF.

The J gene is TRBJ2-3, the V gene TRBV4-1; D not resolved. The germline V and J ends were trimmed by 3 bases and 6 bases, with 10 bases remaining between them. The CDR3 runs to 13 residues. CDR1 is MGHRA and CDR2 is YSYEKL in the germline V gene. CDR3 protein: CASSHAGADTQYF. DNA of the CDR3: TGCGCCAGCAGCCATGCAGGCGCGGATACGCAGTATTTT.

This clone was seen just once. DNA of the CDR3: TGTGCCAGCTCACCGGGCAGGGCCATTAATGAAAAACTGTTTTTT. Translated: CASSPGRAINEKLFF. The J gene is TRBJ1-4, the V gene TRBV18, with D perhaps TRBD1 (5 bases). Trimming pared 3 bases from V and 4 bases from J, leaving 12 bases between. CDR3 length equals 15 residues. Germline lookup yields CDR1 KGHSH and CDR2 LQKENI. The complete variable domain, with remaining parts taken from reference TRBV18 and TRBJ1-4, reads NAGVMQNPRHLVRRRGQEARLRCSPMKGHSHVYWYRQLPEEGLKFMVYLQKENIIDESGMPKERFSAEFPKEGPSILRIQQVVRGDSAAYFCASSPGRAINEKLFFGSGTQLSVL.

The V call is TRBV28, the J call TRBJ2-1, with D perhaps TRBD2 (6 bases). The CDR3 is 12 amino acids. With 5 bases removed from V and 6 bases from J, the gap between germline ends came to 8 bases. CDR1 and CDR2 (germline): MDHEN, SYDVKM. CDR3 region: CASSVTSNEQFF. Here the CDR3 DNA reads TGTGCCAGCAGTGTGACTAGCAATGAGCAGTTCTTC.

This rearrangement joins TRBV6-6 to TRBJ1-1; D remains ambiguous. This CDR3 contains 14 residues. Deletions cut 4 bases from V and 1 base from J, with 10 bases between. CDR1 is MNHNY and CDR2 is SVGAGI in the germline V gene (reference sequence). CDR3 DNA: TGTGCCAGCAGTTCACAGAGTTGGAACACTGAAGCTTTCTTT. Amino acid sequence: CASSSQSWNTEAFF.

This chain uses TRBV6-1 with TRBJ1-2, with 9 bases lining up with TRBD1. Per germline, CDR1 MNHNS and CDR2 SASEGT. The CDR3 sequence is 15 residues long. V dropped 3 bases and J dropped 8; count of bases not matched to a gene: 10. CDR3 loop: CASSDPGTGRFGYTF. For the CDR3, the DNA is TGTGCCAGCAGTGACCCCGGGACAGGGAGGTTCGGCTACACCTTC.

The genes are TRBV19 and TRBJ2-3, with 10 bases lining up with TRBD2. The V segment lost 3 bases and the J segment 0 bases; nucleotides outside the gene matches: 6. Germline values: CDR1 LNHDA, CDR2 SQIVND (reference sequence). The length of the CDR3 is 17 residues. In nucleotides, the CDR3 is TGTGCCAGTAGTATGACCTGGACTAGCGGAAGCACAGATACGCAGTATTTT. Amino acid sequence: CASSMTWTSGSTDTQYF.

V gene TRBV13 combines with J gene TRBJ2-4; maybe TRBD2 (6 bases). The CDR3 extends over 16 amino acids. Trimming shortened V by 0 bases and J by 0 bases, and 9 bases separated the two germline ends. Germline V gene sequence: CDR1 PRHDT, CDR2 FYEKMQ (reference sequence). The CDR3 is CASSLGEAGAKNIQYF. The CDR3 DNA reads TGTGCCAGCAGCTTAGGAGAAGCGGGAGCCAAAAACATTCAGTACTTC.

The chain employs TRBV5-4 and TRBJ1-5; D call uncertain. Germline V gene lookup returns CDR1 SGHNT and CDR2 YYREEE (reference sequence). CDR3 length: 14 amino acids. Between the trimmed V and J ends, which lost 0 bases and 8 bases, there was a span of 12 bases. CDR3 bases: TGTGCCAGCAGCTTGGCGGGCGGATGGGAGCCCCAGCATTTT. Translated: CASSLAGGWEPQHF.

This chain links TRBV18 with TRBJ1-1; 7 bases are shared with TRBD1. CDR1 is KGHSH, CDR2 LQKENI, per germline. The CDR3 runs 14 residues. J gave up 7 bases and V 3 bases, and 8 bases lay outside the gene matches. The CDR3 protein is CASSPQDRQGEAFF. Here the CDR3 DNA reads TGTGCCAGCTCACCGCAAGATCGACAGGGTGAAGCTTTCTTT.

The chain employs TRBV15 and TRBJ1-2; D may be TRBD1 (5 bases). Germline CDR1 is LNHNV and CDR2 is YYDKDF (reference sequence). V lost 1 base and J 6 bases, leaving 6 bases between the germline ends. The CDR3 covers 12 residues. As DNA, the CDR3 is TGTGCCACCAGCAGAGCGGGGGATGGCTACACCTTC. As protein: CATSRAGDGYTF.

V gene TRBV6-5 combines with J gene TRBJ1-1; 8 bases are a match to TRBD1. The germline V gene has CDR1 MNHEY and CDR2 SVGAGI. Losses at the gene ends were 0 bases for V and 8 bases for J; bases not matched to a gene: 8. The CDR3 consists of 15 residues. In DNA, the CDR3 is TGTGCCAGCAGTTACTCTTGGGACAGGAAGAACGAAGCTTTCTTT. Its protein is CASSYSWDRKNEAFF.

This chain links TRBV5-5 with TRBJ2-5; the D is unclear. The CDR3 loop spans 14 amino acids. Deletions cut 3 bases from V and 4 bases from J, with 13 bases between. Per the germline V gene, CDR1 is SGHKS and CDR2 is YYEKEE (reference sequence). The CDR3 DNA follows: TGTGCCAGCAGCTCGAGGAATCGGCCAGAGACCCAGTACTTC. Residues: CASSSRNRPETQYF.

This clone has just a few counts. The V call is TRBV27, the J call TRBJ1-1; D is uncertain. The CDR3 runs to 15 residues. Germline V gene lookup returns CDR1 MNHEY and CDR2 SMNVEV (reference sequence). With 3 bases removed from V and 1 base from J, the gap between germline ends came to 12 bases. Here the CDR3 reads CASSFRTPSNTEAFF. In nucleotides, the CDR3 is TGTGCCAGCAGTTTCCGCACCCCCTCGAACACTGAAGCTTTCTTT.

The chain is built from TRBV15 and TRBJ1-2; D gene unclear. From germline, CDR1 is LNHNV and CDR2 YYDKDF (reference sequence). With 0 bases removed from V and 5 bases from J, the gap between germline ends came to 7 bases. This CDR3 has 13 amino acids. The CDR3 sequence: CATSRDSQYGYTF. CDR3 DNA sequence: TGTGCCACCAGCAGAGATTCACAGTATGGCTACACCTTC.

This chain connects TRBV7-9 to TRBJ1-5; D gene uncertain. The germline V gene has CDR1 SEHNR and CDR2 FQNEAQ (reference sequence). The CDR3 consists of 14 residues. The V and J ends lost 1 base and 5 bases respectively, with 9 bases between them. The CDR3: CASSLEGVDQPQHF. The CDR3 nucleotides read TGTGCCAGCAGCTTAGAGGGTGTGGATCAGCCCCAGCATTTT.

The J gene is TRBJ2-1, the V gene TRBV10-3; unclear D gene. The CDR3 contains 15 residues. V shed 0 bases and J shed 3 bases, with 9 bases lying between them. The germline V gene encodes CDR1 ENHRY and CDR2 SYGVKD. CDR3 bases: TGTGCCATCAGTGAGTCTCGGAATAGCTACAATGAGCAGTTCTTC. Translation: CAISESRNSYNEQFF.

CDR3 DNA sequence: TGCAGTGCCGGGACAGGGTACGAGCAGTACTTC. It encodes CSAGTGYEQYF. The chain carries TRBV20-1 and TRBJ2-7; 9 nucleotides match TRBD1. CDR1 is DFQATT, CDR2 SNEGSKA, per germline (reference sequence). The CDR3 is made up of 11 amino acids. J lost 4 bases, V lost 6 bases, and 1 base had no gene match.